Shown below are 12 T cell receptor beta chains from a single sample sequenced in a study of T cells after posttransplantation cyclophosphamide. TCRdb's table, derived via immunoSEQ multiplex PCR, lists solely in-frame clones and lacks some. The table has about 22,000 clones, approximately 71% seen once; the top ten hold 0.6% to 0.8%. The material sequenced was memory CD4+ T cells sorted from PBMCs. Receptor source: a woman between 55 and 75 years old in good health, CMV-negative, and a related stem cell transplant donor.

The rearrangement uses TRBV7-9 and TRBJ2-3, with 10 nucleotides matching TRBD1. V dropped 4 bases and J dropped 1; count of bases not matched to a gene: 5. CDR3 length: 16 amino acids. Germline V gene data show CDR1 as SEHNR and CDR2 as FQNEAQ (reference sequence). The CDR3 spells CASSWGTGDGTDTQYF. The CDR3 region has the DNA TGTGCCAGCAGCTGGGGGACAGGGGACGGCACAGATACGCAGTATTTT. The whole variable domain, remainder taken from reference TRBV7-9 and TRBJ2-3, is DTGVSQNPRHKITKRGQNVTFRCDPISEHNRLYWYRQTLGQGPEFLTYFQNEAQLEKSRLLSDRFSAERPKGSFSTLEIQRTEQGDSAMYLCASSWGTGDGTDTQYFGPGTRLTVL.

The genes are TRBV28 and TRBJ1-2; 7 bases agree with TRBD1. Germline V CDR1 and CDR2: MDHEN, SYDVKM. Losses at the gene ends were 6 bases for V and 5 bases for J; bases not matched to a gene: 6. This CDR3 is 13 amino acids long. CDR3 in amino acids: CASSLTGRYGYTF. For the CDR3, the DNA is TGTGCCAGCAGCCTGACAGGGCGTTATGGCTACACCTTC.

V gene TRBV19 combines with J gene TRBJ2-5, with 11 positions matching TRBD1. The germline V gene has CDR1 LNHDA and CDR2 SQIVND (reference sequence). V shed 5 bases and J 4 bases; nucleotides not matched to a gene: 6. The CDR3 length is 15 residues. DNA for the CDR3: TGTGCCAGTAGTCCCGGGACAGGGGGTAGAGAGACCCAGTACTTC. Its protein product is CASSPGTGGRETQYF. Full variable domain (rest looked up from reference TRBV19 and TRBJ2-5): DGGITQSPKYLFRKEGQNVTLSCEQNLNHDAMYWYRQDPGQGLRLIYYSQIVNDFQKGDIAEGYSVSREKKESFPLTVTSAQKNPTAFYLCASSPGTGGRETQYFGPGTRLLVL.

J is TRBJ2-3 and V is TRBV21-1; TRBD1, the D gene given by the table, was not confirmed from the DNA. TRBV21-1 is designated a pseudogene. The CDR3 covers 15 residues. This CDR3 reads CASSKVGQSTDTQYF. In DNA form, the CDR3 reads TGTGCCAGCAGCAAAGTGGGACAGAGCACAGATACGCAGTATTTT.

The gene calls are TRBV25-1 and TRBJ2-1, with 9 bases aligning to TRBD2. Trimming took 2 bases from V and 7 from J; bases not matched to a gene: 6. Germline V gene sequence: CDR1 MGHDK, CDR2 SYGVNS. The CDR3 totals 15 residues. The CDR3, as DNA: TGTGCCAGCAGTGAAACTAGCGGGCCTTGGAATGAGCAGTTCTTC. Protein product: CASSETSGPWNEQFF.

V and J are TRBV27 and TRBJ2-6; 7 bases align to TRBD1. Trimming took 5 bases from V and 0 from J; bases not matched to a gene: 4. This CDR3 has 16 residues. Germline V gene sequence: CDR1 MNHEY, CDR2 SMNVEV (reference sequence). DNA for the CDR3: TGTGCCAGCAGTCGGACAGGTAGCTCTGGGGCCAACGTCCTGACTTTC. Translated, it gives CASSRTGSSGANVLTF.

The chain links TRBV28 to TRBJ1-2; D is perhaps TRBD1 (6 bases). The CDR3 is made up of 13 amino acids. V was pared by 11 bases and J by 6 bases, with 19 bases between. Germline V lookup: CDR1 MDHEN, CDR2 SYDVKM. The CDR3 DNA follows: TGTGCCGGCACCGGATCAGGGGTTGATGGCTACACCTTC. Its translation is CAGTGSGVDGYTF.

With respect to this clone: A junction end diverges from the germline sequence, so it may reflect a read error. This sample includes further DNA sequences coding for the same CDR3. The genes are TRBV6-6 and TRBJ2-3, with a weak D call TRBD1 (6 bases). This CDR3 comprises 12 residues. Germline loops: CDR1 MNHNY, CDR2 SVGAGI (reference sequence). This CDR3 is CASSSRQDDQYF. The CDR3, as DNA: TGCGCCAGCAGTTCCAGACAGGACGATCAGTATTTT.

The gene calls are TRBV10-3 and TRBJ1-2; 8 bases align to TRBD1. This CDR3 is 13 amino acids long. Germline CDR1 is ENHRY and CDR2 is SYGVKD. After removal of 9 bases from V and 6 bases from J, the junction contained 9 bases not matched to a gene. CDR3 residues: CAIRGQGLDGYTF. The CDR3 bases are TGTGCCATTAGAGGACAGGGTTTGGATGGCTACACCTTC.

The chain carries TRBV7-2 and TRBJ2-1; 14 nucleotides align to TRBD2. The V gene's germline CDR1 is SGHTA and CDR2 FQGNSA. V lost 5 bases to trimming and J lost 7 bases; unmatched junction nucleotides: 7. The CDR3 is 16 amino acids. The CDR3 spells CASSPPGTSGSNEQFF. The CDR3 DNA sequence: TGTGCCAGCAGCCCGCCCGGGACTAGCGGGAGTAATGAGCAGTTCTTC.

This rearrangement joins TRBV6-1 to TRBJ1-3; TRBD1 agrees at 7 bases. The junction had 5 bases not matched to a gene; V was cut back by 6 bases and J by 3 bases. Germline loops: CDR1 MNHNS, CDR2 SASEGT. The CDR3 runs to 14 residues. Here the CDR3 DNA reads TGTGCCAGCAGAACGACAGGGCTTGGAAACACCATATATTTT. Its protein is CASRTTGLGNTIYF.

As DNA, the CDR3 is TGTGCCAGCAGTTCCCGGACTAGCGGGCCTAGCGAGCAGTACTTC. Its protein is CASSSRTSGPSEQYF. The chain couples TRBV28 to TRBJ2-7; 11 bases line up with TRBD2. Germline V gene lookup returns CDR1 MDHEN and CDR2 SYDVKM. The ends lost 4 bases at V and 6 bases at J; junction bases unmatched: 8. The CDR3 runs to 15 residues.